A selection of T cell receptor beta chains follows, all from one sample in a study of naive and memory T cell subsets. One entry per CDR3 protein results from TCRdb running MiXCR on the 5' RACE reads. The sample lists 20,000 to 25,000 distinct CDR3 sequences, 4.2% seen once, with about 7.8% in the top ten. These receptors were collected from a male donor in good health. Both conserved end residues are part of each CDR3. Fields, in order: clone size, V gene, D gene, J gene, CDR3 protein, CDR3 DNA. The D gene is left open where the match is weak. Rows may omit the clone size; those that give it use once, few, many or a size class.

many	TRBV5-6	-	TRBJ2-5	CASSLQGYDQETQYF	TGTGCCAGCAGCTTGCAGGGCTATGACCAAGAGACCCAGTACTTC
many	TRBV7-3	-	TRBJ2-6	CASSLTRPGAAGANVLTF	TGTGCCAGCAGCTTAACCAGGCCCGGGGCAGCTGGGGCCAACGTCCTGACTTTC
many	TRBV12-3/TRBV12-4	-	TRBJ2-1	CASSFGDTNNEQFF	TGTGCCAGCAGTTTTGGGGACACCAACAATGAGCAGTTCTTC
many	TRBV4-2	-	TRBJ1-1	CASSQYQLEAEAFF	TGTGCCAGCAGCCAATATCAACTAGAGGCTGAAGCTTTCTTT
many	TRBV7-2	-	TRBJ2-1	CASSSTGQATNEQFF	TGTGCCAGCAGCTCAACGGGACAAGCGACCAATGAGCAGTTCTTC
many	TRBV19	TRBD1	TRBJ2-5	CASSMTRGRETQYF	TGTGCCAGTAGTATGACCAGGGGGCGAGAGACCCAGTACTTC
many	TRBV5-8	-	TRBJ2-5	CASSLVGDQETQYF	TGTGCCAGCAGCTTGGTTGGGGACCAAGAGACCCAGTACTTC
many	TRBV9	-	TRBJ2-4	CASSAEPNFKNIQYF	TGTGCCAGCAGTGCGGAACCAAATTTCAAAAACATTCAGTACTTC
many	TRBV25-1	-	TRBJ2-5	CASSPDTQETQYF	TGTGCCAGCAGTCCAGACACGCAAGAGACCCAGTACTTC
many	TRBV6-2/TRBV6-3	-	TRBJ2-1	CASRSIAHNEQFF	TGTGCCAGCAGGTCTATAGCGCACAATGAGCAGTTCTTC
medium-sized	TRBV3-1	-	TRBJ2-4	CASRGGGATKNIQYF	TGTGCCAGCAGAGGAGGGGGCGCGACCAAAAACATTCAGTACTTC
-	TRBV7-6	TRBD2	TRBJ2-5	CASSLAGLVKETQYF	TGTGCCAGCAGCTTAGCGGGACTAGTTAAAGAGACCCAGTACTTC
many	TRBV5-4	TRBD2	TRBJ2-1	CASSPGTNSYYNEQFF	TGTGCCAGCAGCCCAGGGACTAATAGCTACTACAATGAGCAGTTCTTC
many	TRBV5-5	-	TRBJ2-5	CASRPRGVPQETQYF	TGTGCCAGCAGACCCAGGGGAGTCCCCCAAGAGACCCAGTACTTC
many	TRBV29-1	-	TRBJ2-7	CSVEYSARSEQYF	TGCAGCGTCGAGTATAGTGCGAGGAGCGAGCAGTACTTC
-	TRBV19	TRBD2	TRBJ2-5	CASSMGGGSQETQYF	TGTGCCAGTAGTATGGGCGGGGGGTCCCAAGAGACCCAGTACTTC
medium-sized	TRBV24-1	-	TRBJ2-5	CATSVSAVQETQYF	TGTGCCACCAGTGTTTCGGCAGTCCAAGAGACCCAGTACTTC
many	TRBV11-2	-	TRBJ2-7	CASSVYSGYEQYF	TGTGCCAGCAGCGTCTATTCGGGCTACGAGCAGTACTTC
many	TRBV4-1	-	TRBJ2-2	CASSQVARRELFF	TGCGCCAGCAGCCAAGTAGCGCGGAGGGAGCTGTTTTTT
many	TRBV20-1	TRBD2	TRBJ2-1	CSATGLAGKAYNEQFF	TGCAGTGCTACTGGACTAGCGGGAAAGGCCTACAATGAGCAGTTCTTC
few	TRBV13	-	TRBJ1-6	CASSFGGASPGAPLHF	TGTGCCAGCAGCTTCGGAGGGGCCTCGCCAGGGGCACCCCTCCACTTT
many	TRBV6-1	TRBD2	TRBJ2-2	CASSEEPGLAGGGELFF	TGTGCCAGCAGTGAAGAACCGGGACTAGCGGGGGGCGGGGAGCTGTTTTTT
many	TRBV18	-	TRBJ2-2	CASSPIDYGELFF	TGTGCCAGCTCACCAATCGATTACGGGGAGCTGTTTTTT
many	TRBV5-1	TRBD2	TRBJ2-1	CASSLVATSGQYNEQFF	TGCGCCAGCAGCTTGGTAGCGACTAGCGGACAGTACAATGAGCAGTTCTTC
many	TRBV6-5	-	TRBJ2-7	CASTVFSSGSYEQYF	TGTGCCAGCACCGTATTTTCGTCCGGCTCCTACGAGCAGTACTTC
many	TRBV5-1	-	TRBJ2-7	CASSLAGQGPAYEQYF	TGCGCCAGCAGCTTGGCCGGGCAGGGGCCCGCCTACGAGCAGTACTTC
many	TRBV12-3/TRBV12-4	TRBD2	TRBJ2-2	CASRLTSGANTGELFF	TGTGCCAGCAGGTTGACTAGCGGGGCGAACACCGGGGAGCTGTTTTTT
many	TRBV7-9	-	TRBJ2-1	CASSLGVEQFF	TGTGCCAGCAGCTTAGGGGTTGAGCAGTTCTTC
many	TRBV27	TRBD1	TRBJ2-7	CASRTGVYEQYF	TGTGCCAGCAGAACAGGGGTCTACGAGCAGTACTTC
many	TRBV19	TRBD2	TRBJ2-7	CASSPATSGIKLSYEQYF	TGTGCCAGTAGTCCAGCCACTAGCGGGATCAAACTCTCCTACGAGCAGTACTTC
many	TRBV20-1	TRBD2	TRBJ2-3	CSARNVGGRGSTDTQYF	TGCAGTGCTAGAAACGTCGGAGGGCGGGGGAGCACAGATACGCAGTATTTT
many	TRBV7-2	-	TRBJ2-3	CASSSLPGPADTQYF	TGTGCCAGCAGCTCTCTGCCGGGGCCAGCAGATACGCAGTATTTT
many	TRBV7-2	TRBD2	TRBJ2-7	CASSEEGTIAYEQYF	TGTGCCAGCAGCGAAGAAGGGACTATCGCCTACGAGCAGTACTTC
many	TRBV29-1	-	TRBJ2-7	CSVEVTAYSYEQYF	TGCAGCGTTGAAGTGACAGCCTACTCCTACGAGCAGTACTTC
many	TRBV29-1	-	TRBJ2-7	CSPVRYGDEQYF	TGCAGCCCCGTGAGGTACGGGGACGAGCAGTACTTC
many	TRBV4-1	-	TRBJ1-3	CASSQEGNSGNTIYF	TGCGCCAGCAGCCAAGAGGGGAACTCTGGAAACACCATATATTTT
-	TRBV7-9	-	TRBJ1-2	CASSLNGKSDTF	TGTGCCAGCAGCTTAAATGGGAAGAGCGACACCTTC
many	TRBV28	-	TRBJ2-7	CASSLNSYEQYF	TGTGCCAGCAGTTTGAACTCCTACGAGCAGTACTTC
many	TRBV29-1	TRBD1	TRBJ2-5	CSVEGTGQETQYF	TGCAGCGTTGAAGGGACAGGCCAAGAGACCCAGTACTTC
many	TRBV5-1	-	TRBJ2-2	CASSHQEFGQTNTGELFF	TGCGCCAGCAGCCACCAGGAATTCGGGCAAACCAACACCGGGGAGCTGTTTTTT
many	TRBV11-2	-	TRBJ2-3	CASSLVWPTRTDTQYF	TGTGCCAGCAGCTTAGTCTGGCCTACGCGCACAGATACGCAGTATTTT
many	TRBV19	TRBD1	TRBJ1-5	CASSTTGGSSNQPQHF	TGTGCCAGTAGTACCACAGGGGGGTCAAGCAATCAGCCCCAGCATTTT
many	TRBV20-1	-	TRBJ2-7	CSASSPGNEQYF	TGCAGTGCTAGTAGTCCAGGGAACGAGCAGTACTTC
many	TRBV21-1	-	TRBJ2-3	CASHRDSTLRPDTQYF	TGTGCCAGCCACAGGGACTCCACCCTTCGGCCAGATACGCAGTATTTT
many	TRBV27	TRBD1	TRBJ2-5	CASSWSGGETQYF	TGTGCCAGCAGTTGGTCAGGGGGAGAGACCCAGTACTTC
many	TRBV5-1	-	TRBJ2-2	CASSVGGVTGELFF	TGCGCCAGCAGCGTGGGGGGAGTCACCGGGGAGCTGTTTTTT
many	TRBV5-4	-	TRBJ1-1	CASSLAQTGNTEAFF	TGTGCCAGCAGCTTGGCCCAAACCGGGAACACTGAAGCTTTCTTT
many	TRBV12-3/TRBV12-4	-	TRBJ2-5	CASSSKDGTLETQYF	TGTGCCAGCAGCTCCAAGGATGGGACTTTGGAGACCCAGTACTTC
many	TRBV12-3/TRBV12-4	-	TRBJ2-7	CASSLVGEQYF	TGTGCCAGCAGTTTAGTGGGGGAGCAGTACTTC
many	TRBV11-2	TRBD1	TRBJ2-3	CASSPDRVTQYF	TGTGCCAGCAGCCCCGACAGGGTGACGCAGTATTTT
many	TRBV5-6	-	TRBJ1-3	CASSTAPGNTIYF	TGTGCCAGCAGCACCGCCCCTGGAAACACCATATATTTT
many	TRBV5-5	-	TRBJ1-6	CATSEGLSYNSPLHF	TGTGCCACCAGTGAGGGCCTGTCCTATAATTCACCCCTCCACTTT